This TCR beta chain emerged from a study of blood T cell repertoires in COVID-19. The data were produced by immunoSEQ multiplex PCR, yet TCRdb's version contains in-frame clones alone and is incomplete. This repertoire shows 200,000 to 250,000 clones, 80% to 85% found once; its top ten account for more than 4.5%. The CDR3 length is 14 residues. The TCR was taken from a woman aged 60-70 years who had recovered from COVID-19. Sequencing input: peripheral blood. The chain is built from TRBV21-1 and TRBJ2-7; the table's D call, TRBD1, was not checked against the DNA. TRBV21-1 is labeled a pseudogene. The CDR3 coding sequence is TGTGCCAGCAGCGCATCCGGGACAGGTGACGAGCAGTACTTC. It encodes CASSASGTGDEQYF.